Sequencing of this T cell receptor (beta chain) was carried out in a study of tumor-infiltrating lymphocytes in oesophageal squamous cell carcinoma. MiXCR, applied by TCRdb to the PCR reads, yields one record per CDR3 protein. The sample records approximately 15,000 distinct CDR3 sequences, about half being singletons. Germline lookup yields CDR1 MNHNS and CDR2 SASEGT. This CDR3 is built from 13 residues. J is TRBJ2-7 and V is TRBV6-1; unclear D gene. The J call may be faulty, since TRBJ2-5 better matches the DNA end. Sequences were obtained from esophageal tumor tissue. This receptor was taken from a male donor with esophageal squamous cell carcinoma. The CDR3 here is CASSQWPLGTQYF. Written as DNA, the CDR3 is TGTGCCAGCAGTCAATGGCCCCTGGGGACCCAGTACTTC.